This TCR beta chain emerged from a study of CD8+ T cells in alopecia areata. Across the whole study: Oral tofacitinib (5 to 10 mg twice daily) was administered to treated patients. General study findings and limits: Between patients, shared TCR sequences were less clear than in mice. This was possibly due in part to HLA diversity in the patient population.

Remarks on this clone: As yet, its antigen is unknown.

Germline lookup yields CDR1 LNHDA and CDR2 SQIVND (reference sequence). V lost 7 bases, J lost 8 bases, and 6 bases stayed unmatched. The CDR3 spans 12 residues. Researchers took lesional scalp punch biopsies and peripheral blood from people who were alopecia areata patients. It was cDNA, reverse transcribed from extracted RNA, that served as the sequencing template. Clones were sequenced by immunoSEQ multiplex PCR, and TCRdb holds only the in-frame ones, with some missing. The table has 150,000 or so clones, about 67% seen once. The sequencing here drew on CD8+ T cells sorted from blood, taken at week 0. The TCR was taken from a human donor with alopecia areata. This chain joins TRBV19 and TRBJ1-2, with 8 bases lining up with TRBD1. The CDR3 here is CASNAQGGGYTF. The CDR3 nucleotides are TGTGCCAGTAACGCACAGGGGGGAGGCTACACCTTC.